This record covers a single T cell receptor beta chain. This clonotype was recorded a few times. Its antigen has not been determined. Per-base quality was not reported, and no clone a single base away is much larger than it. This entry belongs to a study of T cell repertoires in aging, cancer and after chemotherapy (dated by TCRdb to between 2018 and 2020). Describing the broader study: Donors spanned six age groups from 30 or younger to 70 or older, with at least three individuals per group. Alongside fewer than 100 healthy donors serving as a reference group, the cohort included some 220 cancer patients, of whom roughly 90 had hematological cancers and 110 to 140 had solid cancers. To look at immunoaging and at how T cells reconstitute after chemotherapy, the study profiled TCR beta repertoires in peripheral blood from both healthy donors and cancer patients. The complete dataset included approximately 8.8 million TCR reads. Control TCR repertoires from healthy donors were recorded over several months to years, and clear clonal overlap was observed across re-sampling. Results and caveats for the whole study, not just this receptor: In both cancer cohorts, median generation probability rose over the chemotherapy interval, which suggests that the repertoire was reconstituted through rebound thymic output. In healthy donors, the decline in TCR diversity with age was mainly explained by loss of richness, whereas in cancer patients loss of evenness was also found to contribute. It was noted by the authors that conclusions about immunological memory after chemotherapy cannot be drawn from the repertoire data. Compared with age-matched healthy donors, untreated patients with hematological or solid cancers had significantly lower TCR diversity and higher clonality in blood.

Instead of sorted cells or RNA, genomic DNA extracted from peripheral blood served as the source for amplifying TCR beta rearrangements. The germline V gene (reference sequence) supplies CDR1 LNHDA and CDR2 SQIVND. Counted from cysteine to phenylalanine, this CDR3 has 16 amino acids. CDR3 DNA only is kept here, 48 bases in frame from base 1. V trim: 5 bases; J trim: 2 bases; unmatched bases: 9. Rearranged TRB sequences spanning V, D and J segments were amplified in a multiplex touch-down PCR with a mixed TRB-A/B primer pool. Illumina adapters and sample indices were added to the amplicons in two consecutive PCR reactions performed with Phusion HS II polymerase. Amplicons were gel-purified using the NucleoSpin Gel and PCR Clean-up kit and were subsequently checked with Qubit and an Agilent 2100 Bioanalyzer. Sequencing of the libraries was done on an Illumina MiSeq with paired-end, single-indexed 600-cycle runs. On the authors' methods: MiXCR versions 2.12 and 3.0.5 were used to process the TRB sequences. Each unique CDR3 nucleotide sequence counted as one clone, and only productive sequences with at least two reads were retained. Repertoire metrics included Shannon diversity, evenness, clonality (one minus evenness), and alpha-parameterized diversity profiles from alpha 0 to 5. The IGoR algorithm was used to calculate generation probabilities of clones in the paired pre- and post-chemotherapy samples. TCRdb's own reprocessing of the public reads used fastp at Q25 and MiXCR and kept productive beta chains. Rows with a matching CDR3 protein are joined into one entry that keeps the most common DNA and genes. TCRdb's processing, not the authors' own work, is the source of the V and J calls. The sample table shows some 8,900 distinct CDR3 sequences, and 30% to 40% are seen once. Of the sample, roughly 2.8% is held by the ten largest clones.

The V and J segments used are TRBV19 and TRBJ2-3; the central 8 bases match TRBD2. The specimen was blood. The sequence came from a human donor in good health. The CDR3 sequence is CASSLPSGGITDTQYF. The bases read TGTGCCAGTAGTCTCCCCAGCGGGGGCATCACAGATACGCAGTATTTT.